Detailed here is one TCR beta chain. What it recognizes is unknown. TCRdb itself ran the 5' RACE reads through MiXCR, one entry per CDR3 protein. Of roughly 250,000 distinct CDR3 sequences in the sample, 10% to 15% were seen once. Germline CDR1 reads SGHRS; CDR2 reads YFSETQ. The CDR3 has 16 residues. The ends lost 3 bases at V and 3 bases at J; junction bases unmatched: 6. The sample is drawn from a study of T cells after yellow fever vaccination. For the study at large: Preparation used SMART-Seq v4 Ultra Low Input for the low-cell-number fractions. Findings and limits, study-wide: At about 97% for CD4 and 70% to 90% for CD8, most primary-vaccination clones showed up again after the booster.

The chain has TRBV5-1 and TRBJ2-1, with 10 bases aligning to TRBD1. This sample comprised CD4+ T cells sorted from PBMCs, obtained 45 days after the yellow fever booster vaccination. The TCR was taken from a man younger than 45 who received the YFV17D yellow fever vaccine. The CDR3 bases are TGCGCCAGCAGCTCGCCGAGGACAGGGGGCTACAATGAGCAGTTCTTC. Protein: CASSSPRTGGYNEQFF.